This TCR beta chain originates from a study of shared clonotypes between healthy human individuals (dated by TCRdb to between 2020 and 2021). Study-level background: A couple of women and a few men aged 18 to 49 years were included in the cohort. To increase sequencing depth and limit assay-specific biases, different laboratories used diverse techniques to prepare libraries and sequence TCR repertoires. Each donor's leukapheresis produced roughly between roughly 0.85 and 9.5 billion PBMCs. Blood TCR repertoires of a handful of healthy adults were deeply sequenced to estimate repertoire size and the extent of clonotype sharing between individuals. Broad study findings and their caveats: Sampling was restricted to blood, and TCR repertoires in tissues likely differ from the TCR repertoires found in blood. Pairwise subsampling indicated that sequencing depth was expected to affect the degree of clonotype sharing among donors. The genetic and exposure-history diversity represented was limited by the small number of donors.

Regarding this clone: Its binding antigen is unknown. No much larger clone is present one base from it, and per-base qualities are unavailable.

The germline ends are 22 bases apart after V is trimmed by 6 bases and J by 11 bases. Per the germline V gene, MNHNS is the CDR1 and SASEGT is the CDR2. The CDR3 goes from the cysteine to the phenylalanine over 15 residues. Of all the DNA, just the CDR3 is kept, 45 bases in frame from base 1. TCR CDR3 regions were amplified from genomic DNA by multiplex PCR using the deep immunoSEQ assay. Extracted genomic DNA from each cell subset was distributed evenly across all wells of several immunoSEQ 96-well plates, and each plate was treated as a replicate. For unsorted PBMC, approximately 300 ng of genomic DNA, equivalent to around 33,000 T cell genomes, went into each replicate PCR. Ten immunoSEQ deep assay plates were used to sequence the unsorted PBMC genomic DNA. Purified libraries were quantified with a Qubit 3.0 fluorometer, sized on a Bioanalyzer 2100, and re-quantified with the KAPA Library Quantification kit. Each immunoSEQ 96-well plate was sequenced on its own single-read 150-cycle Illumina NextSeq 550 flow cell. As for the authors' bioinformatics: Because only junctional sequences without quality scores were contained in the immunoSEQ output, filtering matching that applied to full-length reads could not be performed. Sequences were annotated with PyIR, a Python wrapper for IgBLAST v1.9, using IMGT germline references to assign V/J genes and CDR3. Reads were filtered out if the reads had weak V/J assignments (E-value above 1e-6), no CDR3, stop codons, out-of-frame junctions, or ambiguous translated residues. V3J clonotypes were defined as sequences sharing an identical inferred V gene, J gene, and CDR3 amino acid sequence. The percentage overlap between two repertoires was calculated by dividing the number of shared unique clonotypes by the size of the smaller repertoire. Richness of each repertoire was evaluated using RTK rarefaction, the Chao1 estimator, and Recon v2.1 estimates of unobserved clonotypes. TCRdb holds this immuneACCESS table with in-frame rearrangements only. Some clones are missing; in checked studies, unresolved V genes explain under half, and the rest has no known cause. The V and J calls and clone size are taken from that table; D and trimming were inferred from the DNA. Present in this sample are about 520,000 clones, 78% of which were seen just once. The ten largest clones take up more than 10% of the sample.

The donors were healthy, HIV-negative adults with no recently reported acute infections or vaccinations. Every donor was a Caucasian adult residing in Nashville, Tennessee, USA. For unsorted samples, roughly 91 million PBMCs were counted, and genomic DNA was extracted using the QIAamp DNA Blood Mini kit. After blood collection by leukapheresis, PBMCs were isolated using Ficoll-Histopaque density gradient centrifugation and then cryopreserved in the vapor phase of liquid nitrogen. Sequencing input: PBMCs. The V and J genes are TRBV6-1 and TRBJ1-4; the D region possibly corresponds to TRBD1 (5 bases align). This sequence was found in a woman aged 40 to 49 in good health. Some clones in this sample may be carry-over from other donors' samples. In nucleotide form, the sequence is TGTGCCAGCAGCCGCGGGGCCCACCCCGAAGGGAAACTGTTTTTT. Its translation reads: CASSRGAHPEGKLFF.